What follows describes a single T cell receptor (beta chain). The sample originates from a study of T cells in Graves' hyperthyroidism and ophthalmopathy. Amplification of TCR beta CDR3 regions was performed using RNA transcripts as template. HTBI primers were the set used in a first-round RT-PCR of the TCR CDR3. TCRdb processed the multiplex PCR reads anew with MiXCR; each CDR3 protein has one entry. Of 540,000 or so distinct CDR3 sequences in the sample, 35% to 55% are singletons; the top ten hold 15% to 20%. The germline CDR1 and CDR2 sequences are SQVTM and ANQGSEA. Trimming left V 1 base short and J 8 bases short, with 14 bases between. The CDR3 runs to 13 residues.

The sample taken for sequencing was peripheral blood or thyroid tissue (not recorded which). The source of this sequence is an adult woman with Graves' disease, either hyperthyroidism or ophthalmopathy (not recorded which). This sequence joins TRBV29-1 and TRBJ1-2; D is unclear. CDR3 nucleotide sequence: TGCAGCGTTGAAGGGGGTAATGGTCGGGGCTACACCTTC. Translated, it gives CSVEGGNGRGYTF.